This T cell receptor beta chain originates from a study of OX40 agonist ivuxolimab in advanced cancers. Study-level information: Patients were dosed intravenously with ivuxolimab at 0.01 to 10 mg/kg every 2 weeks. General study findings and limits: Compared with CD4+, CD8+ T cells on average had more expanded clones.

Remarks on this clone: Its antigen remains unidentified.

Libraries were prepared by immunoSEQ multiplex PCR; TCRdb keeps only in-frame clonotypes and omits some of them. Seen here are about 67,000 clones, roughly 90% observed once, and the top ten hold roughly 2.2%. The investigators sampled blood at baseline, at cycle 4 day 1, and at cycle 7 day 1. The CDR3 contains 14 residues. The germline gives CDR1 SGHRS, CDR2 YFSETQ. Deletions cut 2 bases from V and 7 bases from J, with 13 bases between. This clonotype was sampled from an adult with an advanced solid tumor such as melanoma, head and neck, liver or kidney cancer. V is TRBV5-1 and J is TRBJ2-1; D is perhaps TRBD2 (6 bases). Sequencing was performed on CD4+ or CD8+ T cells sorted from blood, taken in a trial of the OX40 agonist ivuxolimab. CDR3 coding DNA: TGCGCCAGCAGCTTCTCCGGGACTTCGAATGAGCAGTTCTTC. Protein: CASSFSGTSNEQFF.